A selection of T cell receptor beta chains follows, all from one sample in a study of blood T cell repertoires in COVID-19. The assay was immunoSEQ multiplex PCR, and TCRdb's table has in-frame clones only and misses some. The sample gives around 35,000 clones, 90% to 95% of which show up once; 10% to 15% is in the top ten. The sequencing sample was made of peripheral blood. The receptors were gathered from a human donor in a cohort sampled during active COVID-19. Both conserved end residues are part of each CDR3. Each record gives: D gene, J gene, clone size, V gene, CDR3 protein, CDR3 DNA. D genes are given only for firm matches. Clone size appears in some rows only: once, few, many, or a class for an expanded clone.

TRBD2 | TRBJ2-5 | . | TRBV11-2 | CASSLGGGLQETQYF | TGTGCCAGCAGCTTAGGGGGGGGATTACAAGAGACCCAGTACTTC
TRBD2 | TRBJ2-1 | . | TRBV28 | CASSLELAGGYNEQFF | TGTGCCAGCAGTTTGGAACTAGCGGGAGGGTACAATGAGCAGTTCTTC
TRBD2 | TRBJ2-2 | . | TRBV6-2/TRBV6-3 | CASSTRTSENTGELFF | TGTGCCAGCAGTACGAGGACTAGCGAGAACACCGGGGAGCTGTTTTTT
. | TRBJ1-3 | . | TRBV27 | CASRTGTSGNTIYF | TGTGCCAGCAGAACAGGAACTTCTGGAAACACCATATATTTT
TRBD1 | TRBJ1-2 | . | TRBV5-1 | CASSLGQGAAGYTF | TGCGCCAGCAGCTTGGGACAGGGGGCAGCCGGCTACACCTTC
TRBD2 | TRBJ2-2 | . | TRBV3-1/TRBV3-2 | CASSRAGVSTGELFF | TGTGCCAGCAGCCGGGCGGGAGTGAGCACCGGGGAGCTGTTTTTT
. | TRBJ1-1 | . | TRBV5-1 | CASRVSSGDRSTEAFF | TGCGCCAGCAGGGTGAGTTCCGGGGATAGGAGCACTGAAGCTTTCTTT
. | TRBJ2-3 | . | TRBV7-3 | CASSLSTDTQYF | TGTGCCAGCAGCTTATCGACTGATACGCAGTATTTT
. | TRBJ1-3 | . | TRBV11-2 | CASSLLAGSSGNTIYF | TGTGCCAGCAGCTTATTGGCAGGAAGCTCTGGAAACACCATATATTTT
TRBD1 | TRBJ1-6 | . | TRBV7-6 | CASSSGQGPYSPLHF | TGTGCCAGCAGCTCCGGACAGGGCCCTTATTCACCCCTCCACTTT
. | TRBJ1-2 | . | TRBV4-1 | CASSQGETGRFGYTF | TGCGCCAGCAGCCAAGGGGAGACAGGAAGATTTGGCTACACCTTC
. | TRBJ1-1 | . | TRBV28 | CASRGGEAFF | TGTGCCAGCAGGGGGGGTGAAGCTTTCTTT
TRBD1 | TRBJ1-2 | once | TRBV6-1 | CASSEVGGRGNYGYTF | TGTGCCAGCAGTGAAGTGGGGGGCAGGGGGAACTATGGCTACACCTTC
. | TRBJ2-1 | . | TRBV11-3 | CASSLTGDTYNEQFF | TGTGCCAGCAGCTTGACAGGCGATACTTACAATGAGCAGTTCTTC
TRBD2 | TRBJ2-3 | . | TRBV5-6 | CASSQRTSRSTDTQYF | TGTGCCAGCAGCCAAAGGACTAGCAGAAGCACAGATACGCAGTATTTT
. | TRBJ1-4 | . | TRBV24-1 | CATSDPRQGHEKLFF | TGTGCCACCAGTGATCCTAGGCAGGGCCATGAAAAACTGTTTTTT
TRBD2 | TRBJ2-1 | . | TRBV5-1 | CASSLAAISGGPQEDEQFF | TGCGCCAGCAGCTTGGCCGCGATTTCGGGAGGTCCCCAGGAGGATGAGCAGTTCTTC
TRBD1 | TRBJ1-4 | . | TRBV30 | CAWGQGRNEKLFF | TGTGCCTGGGGACAGGGGAGAAATGAAAAACTGTTTTTT
TRBD1 | TRBJ1-2 | . | TRBV10-3 | CAISSTLGTGPLGGYTF | TGTGCCATCAGTTCTACCTTGGGGACAGGGCCCCTAGGTGGCTACACCTTC
TRBD1 | TRBJ2-7 | few | TRBV9 | CASSVSRGRNEQYF | TGTGCCAGCAGCGTATCCAGGGGGCGCAACGAGCAGTACTTC
. | TRBJ2-5 | . | TRBV20-1 | CSASLRAILLQETQYF | TGCAGTGCTAGTCTCAGGGCGATATTACTCCAAGAGACCCAGTACTTC
TRBD2 | TRBJ2-1 | . | TRBV11-2 | CASSLGSLAGGYNEQFF | TGTGCCAGCAGCTTAGGTTCCCTAGCGGGAGGCTACAATGAGCAGTTCTTC
. | TRBJ2-2 | . | TRBV11-2 | CASSLDIYGNTGELFF | TGTGCCAGCAGCTTAGATATTTACGGTAACACCGGGGAGCTGTTTTTT
TRBD1 | TRBJ1-5 | . | TRBV2 | CASRGTGLFQPQHF | TGTGCCAGCAGGGGGACAGGGTTGTTTCAGCCCCAGCATTTT
. | TRBJ2-5 | . | TRBV2 | CASSERLLAAQETQYF | TGTGCCAGCAGTGAAAGATTACTAGCAGCCCAAGAGACCCAGTACTTC
. | TRBJ2-5 | . | TRBV7-3 | CASSLTDNQETQYF | TGTGCCAGCAGCCTGACAGACAACCAAGAGACCCAGTACTTC
TRBD1 | TRBJ2-7 | . | TRBV18 | CASSPPSTGGEQYF | TGTGCCAGCTCACCACCTTCGACAGGGGGCGAGCAGTACTTC
. | TRBJ2-3 | . | TRBV15 | CATRLGTGAGTDTQYF | TGTGCCACCAGGCTTGGGACGGGAGCTGGGACAGATACGCAGTATTTT
. | TRBJ2-1 | . | TRBV7-9 | CASSPATSSYNEQFF | TGTGCCAGCAGCCCAGCGACGAGCTCCTACAATGAGCAGTTCTTC
TRBD1 | TRBJ1-1 | . | TRBV5-1 | CASSQAGQGAGNTEAFF | TGCGCCAGCAGCCAAGCTGGACAGGGGGCCGGGAACACTGAAGCTTTCTTT
. | TRBJ2-2 | . | TRBV27 | CASSDYNTGELFF | TGTGCCAGCAGTGACTATAACACCGGGGAGCTGTTTTTT
. | TRBJ2-5 | . | TRBV7-6 | CASSLGGMSSKTQYF | TGTGCCAGCAGTCTGGGCGGGATGAGTAGTAAGACCCAGTACTTC
TRBD2 | TRBJ2-3 | . | TRBV18 | CASSPPGTSGKRVTQYF | TGTGCCAGCTCACCACCTGGGACTAGCGGGAAAAGAGTTACGCAGTATTTT
. | TRBJ2-7 | . | TRBV5-1 | CASSLGAGLYEQYF | TGCGCCAGCAGCTTGGGGGCAGGCCTCTACGAGCAGTACTTC
TRBD1 | TRBJ1-2 | . | TRBV2 | CASSGQGVDGYTF | TGTGCCAGCAGCGGACAGGGGGTGGATGGCTACACCTTC
. | TRBJ2-1 | . | TRBV5-1 | CASSLAVGGGTHDEQFF | TGCGCCAGCAGCTTGGCGGTCGGGGGTGGTACTCATGATGAGCAGTTCTTC
. | TRBJ1-5 | once | TRBV28 | CASSPSGGQPQHF | TGTGCCAGCAGTCCTTCGGGGGGACAGCCCCAGCATTTT
TRBD1 | TRBJ2-7 | once | TRBV7-9 | CASSLKVGGLDEQYF | TGTGCCAGCAGCTTAAAAGTAGGGGGCCTCGACGAGCAGTACTTC
TRBD2 | TRBJ2-2 | . | TRBV15 | CATSRAKTSGLGVGELFF | TGTGCCACCAGCAGGGCGAAGACTAGCGGCCTCGGGGTAGGGGAGCTGTTTTTT
. | TRBJ1-2 | once | TRBV4-3 | CASSQDYGEWLGYTF | TGCGCCAGCAGCCAAGATTACGGGGAATGGCTTGGCTACACCTTC
. | TRBJ2-3 | . | TRBV27 | CASTPLNVRTDTQYF | TGTGCCAGCACGCCCTTGAACGTCCGGACAGATACGCAGTATTTT
TRBD1 | TRBJ2-2 | . | TRBV30 | CAWGQGTTTGELFF | TGTGCCTGGGGACAGGGGACTACCACCGGGGAGCTGTTTTTT
. | TRBJ1-1 | . | TRBV5-1 | CASSPTQGFGEAFF | TGCGCCAGCAGCCCTACCCAGGGGTTCGGTGAAGCTTTCTTT
TRBD1 | TRBJ1-1 | . | TRBV19 | CASSSIRGQGVNTEAFF | TGTGCCAGTAGCAGTATAAGGGGACAGGGGGTGAACACTGAAGCTTTCTTT
. | TRBJ1-1 | . | TRBV6-5 | CASMGGGTNTEAFF | TGTGCCAGCATGGGGGGGGGCACGAACACTGAAGCTTTCTTT
. | TRBJ2-1 | . | TRBV6-5 | CASRRSSSYNEQFF | TGTGCCAGCAGGCGGTCCAGCTCCTACAATGAGCAGTTCTTC
TRBD1 | TRBJ1-6 | . | TRBV10-3 | CAISTDRENSPLHF | TGTGCCATCAGTACAGACAGGGAGAATTCACCCCTCCACTTT
TRBD2 | TRBJ2-2 | once | TRBV7-9 | CASSLSLAGPTNTGELFF | TGTGCCAGCAGCTTATCACTAGCGGGACCAACGAACACCGGGGAGCTGTTTTTT
TRBD1 | TRBJ2-1 | . | TRBV27 | CASSERGPINEQFF | TGTGCCAGCAGCGAGAGGGGGCCGATCAATGAGCAGTTCTTC
. | TRBJ1-2 | once | TRBV6-6 | CASSHGGGGDGYTF | TGTGCCAGCAGCCACGGCGGGGGTGGGGATGGCTACACCTTC
TRBD2 | TRBJ2-7 | . | TRBV4-2 | CASSRGGEPTYEQYF | TGTGCCAGCAGCCGCGGGGGGGAACCGACCTACGAGCAGTACTTC
TRBD2 | TRBJ2-1 | . | TRBV15 | CATRPSGRIQNEQFF | TGTGCCACCAGGCCTAGCGGGAGAATACAGAATGAGCAGTTCTTC
. | TRBJ1-1 | medium-sized | TRBV9 | CASSAGHMNTEAFF | TGTGCCAGCAGCGCCGGACACATGAACACTGAAGCTTTCTTT
. | TRBJ1-4 | . | TRBV11-2 | CASSLVTGQTNEKLFF | TGTGCCAGCAGCTTAGTAACAGGGCAAACTAATGAAAAACTGTTTTTT
TRBD2 | TRBJ2-2 | . | TRBV4-3 | CASSQGAGTSGTGELFF | TGCGCCAGCAGCCAGGGAGCCGGGACTAGCGGAACCGGGGAGCTGTTTTTT
. | TRBJ2-1 | . | TRBV7-6 | CASSLTWGESYNEQFF | TGTGCCAGCAGCTTAACATGGGGGGAGTCTTACAATGAGCAGTTCTTC
. | TRBJ2-3 | once | TRBV3-1/TRBV3-2 | CASSQRGPDTQYF | TGTGCCAGCAGCCAGCGCGGGCCGGATACGCAGTATTTT
TRBD1 | TRBJ2-5 | . | TRBV7-2 | CASSLTGAGETQYF | TGTGCCAGCAGCTTGACAGGGGCGGGAGAGACCCAGTACTTC
. | TRBJ1-5 | . | TRBV11-2 | CASSVGLQNQPQHF | TGTGCCAGCAGCGTGGGACTCCAAAATCAGCCCCAGCATTTT